This T cell receptor beta chain is drawn from a study of T cells in Graves' hyperthyroidism and ophthalmopathy. Broader study findings: Ophthalmopathy and stable hyperthyroidism were separated by a 13 V-J model.

Researchers took RNA transcripts and amplified the TCR beta CDR3 regions from them. RT-PCR in the first round (using the HTBI primer set) targeted the TCR CDR3. TCRdb fed the multiplex PCR reads into MiXCR, producing one record per CDR3 protein. The profile shows 660,000 or so distinct CDR3 sequences, 45% of them singletons. This clonotype showed up many times. The target antigen is unknown. Exclusion criteria comprised uncontrolled infection, other autoimmune disease, pregnancy or lactation. The CDR3 extends over 12 amino acids. V was shortened by 3 bases and J by 8 bases, with 7 bases between the two germline ends. CDR1 and CDR2 from the germline V gene are LNHDA and SQIVND (reference sequence).

The V gene is TRBV19, the J gene TRBJ1-4; D remains ambiguous. The sequence was collected from an adult man with Graves' disease, either hyperthyroidism or ophthalmopathy (not recorded which). The sequenced sample was peripheral blood or thyroid tissue (not recorded which). The CDR3 protein is CASSIPGEKLFF. CDR3 nucleotides: TGTGCCAGTAGTATCCCGGGCGAAAAACTGTTTTTT.